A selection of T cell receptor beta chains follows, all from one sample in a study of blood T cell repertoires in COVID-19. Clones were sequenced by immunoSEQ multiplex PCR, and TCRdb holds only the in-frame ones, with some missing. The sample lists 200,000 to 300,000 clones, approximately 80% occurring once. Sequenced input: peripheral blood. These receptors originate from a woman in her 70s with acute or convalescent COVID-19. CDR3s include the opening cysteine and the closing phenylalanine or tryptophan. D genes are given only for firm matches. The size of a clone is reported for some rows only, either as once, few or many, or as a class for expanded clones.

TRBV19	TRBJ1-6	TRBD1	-	CASSPPGQDNSPLHF	TGTGCCAGTAGTCCTCCGGGACAGGATAATTCACCCCTCCACTTT
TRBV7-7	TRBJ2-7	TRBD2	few	CASSSAESRAWEGSCSYEQYF	TGTGCTAGCAGCTCTGCTGAAAGCAGGGCTTGGGAGGGTTCCTGTTCCTACGAGCAGTACTTC
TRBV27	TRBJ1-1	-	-	CASSLEGAREAFF	TGTGCCAGCAGTTTAGAAGGGGCCCGGGAAGCTTTCTTT
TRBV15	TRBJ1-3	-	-	CATSRGTPGNTIYF	TGTGCCACCAGCAGAGGCACACCGGGAAACACCATATATTTT
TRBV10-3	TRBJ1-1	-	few	CAILDRLNTEAFF	TGTGCCATTCTAGACCGGCTGAACACTGAAGCTTTCTTT
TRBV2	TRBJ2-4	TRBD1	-	CASSMGQQNIQYF	TGTGCCAGCAGTATGGGACAGCAAAACATTCAGTACTTC
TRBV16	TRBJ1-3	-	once	CASSQAAGNTIYF	TGTGCCAGCAGCCAGGCCGCAGGAAACACCATATATTTT
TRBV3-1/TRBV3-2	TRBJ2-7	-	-	CASSRLTGAYEQYF	TGTGCCAGCAGCCGGCTCACAGGAGCCTACGAGCAGTACTTC
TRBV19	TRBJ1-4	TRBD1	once	CASSTTGKGANEKLFF	TGTGCCAGTAGTACGACAGGGAAGGGGGCTAATGAAAAACTGTTTTTT
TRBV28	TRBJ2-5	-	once	CASSLFRPGWQETQYF	TGTGCCAGCAGTTTATTTAGGCCAGGTTGGCAAGAGACCCAGTACTTC
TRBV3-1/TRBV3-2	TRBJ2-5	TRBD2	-	CASRRGLVETQYF	TGTGCCAGCAGACGTGGACTAGTAGAGACCCAGTACTTC
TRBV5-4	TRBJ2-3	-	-	CASSLTSGRTDTQYF	TGTGCCAGCAGCTTAACCTCAGGGCGCACAGATACGCAGTATTTT
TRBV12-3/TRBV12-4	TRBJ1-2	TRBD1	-	CASRTGGRLGYTF	TGTGCCAGCAGGACAGGGGGAAGACTTGGCTACACCTTC
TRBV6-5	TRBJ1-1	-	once	CATGRDGMNTEAFF	TGTGCCACAGGGAGGGATGGGATGAACACTGAAGCTTTCTTT
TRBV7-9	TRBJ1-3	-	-	CASSLLGVASGNTIYF	TGTGCCAGCAGCTTACTCGGGGTAGCGTCTGGAAACACCATATATTTT
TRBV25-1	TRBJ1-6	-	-	CASSESQGNNSPLHF	TGTGCCAGCAGTGAATCCCAGGGGAATAATTCACCCCTCCACTTT
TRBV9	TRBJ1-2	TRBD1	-	CASSVGTGGLGYTF	TGTGCCAGCAGCGTCGGGACAGGGGGCCTCGGCTACACCTTC
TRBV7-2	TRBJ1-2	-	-	CASTNLVYRSGYTF	TGTGCCAGCACCAACTTAGTGTACAGATCTGGCTACACCTTC
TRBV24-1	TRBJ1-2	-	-	CATSDPTGPGGYTF	TGTGCCACCAGTGATCCCACAGGGCCGGGTGGCTACACCTTC
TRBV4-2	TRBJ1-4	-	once	CASSQAPAATEKLFF	TGTGCCAGCAGCCAAGCTCCCGCGGCGACTGAAAAACTGTTTTTT
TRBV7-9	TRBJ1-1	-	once	CASSDTGFTEAFF	TGTGCCAGCAGCGATACAGGGTTCACTGAAGCTTTCTTT
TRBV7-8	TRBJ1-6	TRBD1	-	CASRLLRTGLSPLHF	TGTGCCAGCAGATTACTAAGGACAGGGTTGTCACCCCTCCACTTT
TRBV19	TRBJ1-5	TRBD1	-	CASKGQGGNQPQHF	TGTGCCAGTAAAGGGCAGGGGGGAAATCAGCCCCAGCATTTT
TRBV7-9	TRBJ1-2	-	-	CASSSWLGYTF	TGTGCCAGCAGCTCATGGCTTGGCTACACCTTC
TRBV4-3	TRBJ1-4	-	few	CASSQQTANEKLFF	TGCGCCAGCAGCCAACAAACGGCTAATGAAAAACTGTTTTTT
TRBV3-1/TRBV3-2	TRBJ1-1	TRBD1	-	CASSQMTGFSEAFF	TGTGCCAGCAGCCAAATGACAGGGTTCAGTGAAGCTTTCTTT
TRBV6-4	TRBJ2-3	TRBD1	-	CASSDRGHLTDTQYF	TGTGCCAGCAGTGACAGGGGGCATCTGACAGATACGCAGTATTTT
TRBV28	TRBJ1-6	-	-	CASSYRTVNSPLHF	TGTGCCAGCAGTTACCGGACAGTAAATTCACCCCTCCACTTT
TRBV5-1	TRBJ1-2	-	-	CASSLGQMTAPGGYTF	TGCGCCAGCAGCTTGGGGCAAATGACAGCCCCTGGGGGCTACACCTTC
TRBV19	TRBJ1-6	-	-	CASSIQGNNSPLHF	TGTGCCAGTAGTATACAGGGGAATAATTCACCCCTCCACTTT
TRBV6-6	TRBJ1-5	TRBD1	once	CASSSGTEIGQPQHF	TGTGCCAGCAGCTCCGGGACAGAAATCGGACAGCCCCAGCATTTT
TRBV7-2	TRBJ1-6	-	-	CASSLGGGTLTSPLHF	TGTGCCAGCAGCTTAGGGGGGGGGACGTTAACCTCACCCCTCCACTTT
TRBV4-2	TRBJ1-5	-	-	CASSHGQSNQPQHF	TGTGCCAGCAGCCACGGACAGAGCAATCAGCCCCAGCATTTT
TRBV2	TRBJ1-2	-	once	CASSSGFNGYTF	TGTGCCAGCAGCTCGGGATTTAATGGCTACACCTTC
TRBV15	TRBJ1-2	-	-	CATSGGTSYGYTF	TGTGCCACCAGCGGGGGCACGTCCTATGGCTACACCTTC
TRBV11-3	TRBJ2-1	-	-	CASSLAGLTYNEQFF	TGTGCCAGCAGCTTAGCGGGACTTACTTACAATGAGCAGTTCTTC
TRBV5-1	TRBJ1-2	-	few	CASSLAAGYKSLGYTF	TGCGCCAGCAGCTTGGCGGCGGGATATAAGAGTCTTGGCTACACCTTC
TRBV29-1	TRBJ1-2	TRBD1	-	CSAEDRGLRGYTF	TGCAGCGCTGAGGACAGGGGGCTCAGGGGCTACACCTTC
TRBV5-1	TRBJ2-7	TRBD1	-	CASSLSGTGVKRPSYEQYF	TGCGCCAGCAGCTTGTCCGGGACAGGGGTTAAGCGCCCATCCTACGAGCAGTACTTC
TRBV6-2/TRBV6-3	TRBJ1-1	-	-	CASSYVGGELNTEAFF	TGTGCCAGCAGTTACGTCGGCGGAGAATTGAACACTGAAGCTTTCTTT